This T cell receptor beta chain was sequenced for a study of diagnostic markers for celiac disease. Measured by frequency, this clonotype is medium-sized. Each CDR3 protein gets one entry in TCRdb, which reprocessed the reads and gives no DNA. The specimen's table records 670 or so distinct CDR3 sequences. Germline lookup yields CDR1 SGHNT and CDR2 YENEEA. CDR3 size: 16 residues. The receptor was derived from a human donor. The sample comprised either unsorted cells or a sorted T cell fraction (not recorded which). The V and J genes are TRBV11-3 and TRBJ2-2; there is no DNA to check the TCRdb D call of TRBD1. The CDR3 sequence: CASGDTPDPTRGELFF.